The text below deals with one T cell receptor beta chain. As yet, its antigen is unknown. Making the TCR beta libraries involved quantitative 5'-RACE with molecular barcodes. TCRdb re-analysed the 5' RACE reads in MiXCR, keeping a single row per CDR3 protein. The sample contains roughly 35,000 distinct CDR3 sequences, around an eighth of which appear only once. CDR1 is MNHEY, CDR2 SVGAGI, per germline. J lost 5 bases, V lost 4 bases, and 9 bases had no gene match. The CDR3 consists of 15 residues. This entry is derived from a study of CD8 T cells in ankylosing spondylitis. Study-level points and caveats: Disease-linked clones were found to be CD8+ and relatively rare in peripheral blood. Disease-associated clones were reportedly significantly overrepresented in matched ankylosing spondylitis synovial fluid.

The clonotype originates from a male donor with ankylosing spondylitis. The sequenced material came from synovial fluid, either unsorted or a sorted T cell fraction (not recorded which). V gene TRBV6-5 combines with J gene TRBJ2-5; the match to TRBD1 covers 8 bases. The CDR3 bases are TGTGCCAGCAGTTCCGGGACAGGTCATGCGGAGACCCAGTACTTC. Protein: CASSSGTGHAETQYF.